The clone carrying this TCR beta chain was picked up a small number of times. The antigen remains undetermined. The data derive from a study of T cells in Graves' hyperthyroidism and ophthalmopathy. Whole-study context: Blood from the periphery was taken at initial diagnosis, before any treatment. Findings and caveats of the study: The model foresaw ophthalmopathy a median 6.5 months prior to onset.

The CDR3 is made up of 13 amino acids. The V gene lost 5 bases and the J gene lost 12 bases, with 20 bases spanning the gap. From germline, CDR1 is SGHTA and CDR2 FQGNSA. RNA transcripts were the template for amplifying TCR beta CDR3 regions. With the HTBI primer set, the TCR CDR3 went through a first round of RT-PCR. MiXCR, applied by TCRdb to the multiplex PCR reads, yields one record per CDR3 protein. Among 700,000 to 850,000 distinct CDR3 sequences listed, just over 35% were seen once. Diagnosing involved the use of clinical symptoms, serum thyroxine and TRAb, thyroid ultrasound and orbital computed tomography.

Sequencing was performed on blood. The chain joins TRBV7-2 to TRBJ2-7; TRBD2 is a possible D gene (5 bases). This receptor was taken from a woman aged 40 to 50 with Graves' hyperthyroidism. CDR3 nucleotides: TGTGCCAGCAGCCCAGATTTAGGCCGGGGTCTGTACTTC. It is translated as CASSPDLGRGLYF.